This T cell receptor (beta chain) is from a study of Graves' ophthalmopathy and Graves' hyperthyroidism. The CDR3 length is 17 residues. V lost 5 bases to trimming and J lost 2 bases; unmatched junction nucleotides: 8. Germline V CDR1 and CDR2: LNHDA, SQIVND (reference sequence). There are a few counts of this clonotype. Amplification from RNA transcripts yielded the TCR beta CDR3 regions. Amplification began with first-round RT-PCR using HTBI primers, then second-round multiplex PCR was performed. Via MiXCR, TCRdb re-called the multiplex PCR reads, giving one row per CDR3 protein. The profile shows about 230,000 distinct CDR3 sequences, around 50% of them singletons.

The chain is built from TRBV19 and TRBJ2-6; TRBD1 matches 8 bases. The receptor was isolated from an adult man with Graves' ophthalmopathy. What was sequenced was peripheral blood. The CDR3 sequence: CASSLPGQATGANVLTF. The CDR3 bases are TGTGCCAGTAGTTTACCGGGACAGGCAACTGGGGCCAACGTCCTGACTTTC.